The 3 T cell receptor beta chains presented below share a single source sample, sequenced in a study of T cells in Graves' hyperthyroidism and ophthalmopathy. From RNA transcripts, TCR beta CDR3 regions were amplified. TCR CDR3 regions were first amplified by RT-PCR with HTBI primers. TCRdb redid the calling of the multiplex PCR reads with MiXCR, one entry per CDR3 protein. There are about 360,000 distinct CDR3 sequences in the sample; roughly 12% occur only once, and around 20% lies in the top ten. The sequencing sample was made of blood. The receptors here all came from a young man with Graves' hyperthyroidism that later progressed to Graves' ophthalmopathy.

This clonotype was seen repeatedly, ten times or more. This rearrangement joins TRBV6-1 to TRBJ2-1, with 8 bases matching TRBD1. The CDR3 is made up of 15 amino acids. From germline, CDR1 is MNHNS and CDR2 SASEGT. V shed 2 bases, J shed 6 bases, and the junction held 6 bases outside the gene matches. The CDR3 protein is CASSEPRTGFNEQFF. CDR3 DNA sequence: TGTGCCAGCAGTGAACCCAGGACAGGGTTCAATGAGCAGTTCTTC.

This clonotype was recorded at least ten times. The rearrangement joins TRBV7-9 to TRBJ1-4, with TRBD1 matching 9 bases. The CDR3 has 18 residues. V was clipped by 5 bases and J by 0 bases; unmatched bases: 10. CDR1 is SEHNR, CDR2 FQNEAQ, per germline (reference sequence). CDR3: CASSLGTGRRATNEKLFF. The CDR3 DNA follows: TGTGCCAGCAGCCTAGGGACAGGGAGGCGTGCAACTAATGAAAAACTGTTTTTT.

This clonotype was observed at least ten times. The chain joins TRBV6-2 or TRBV6-3 to TRBJ2-3, with TRBD2 matching 14 bases. J lost 2 bases, V lost 2 bases, and 9 bases had no gene match. This CDR3 comprises 19 residues. Germline V gene sequence: CDR1 MNHEY, CDR2 SVGEGT. The CDR3 spells CASSYVTSGGAVNTDTQYF. The CDR3 DNA sequence: TGTGCCAGCAGTTACGTGACTAGCGGGGGGGCCGTGAACACAGATACGCAGTATTTT.